This T cell receptor beta chain emerged from a study of technical replicates of blood from a handful of donors. V was cut by 4 bases and J by 7 bases, with 14 bases left in between. The CDR3 runs to 13 residues. Germline V gives CDR1 WNHNN, CDR2 SYGVQD (reference sequence). Data came from immunoSEQ multiplex PCR; TCRdb stores just in-frame clones and leaves some out. The sample carries some 93,000 clones, 95% recorded once. The V gene is TRBV10-1, the J gene TRBJ2-7; D is unresolved. The sequencing input was T cells isolated from PBMCs. The source is a human donor in good health. The CDR3 nucleotides are TGCGCCAGCAGTGGAACTACCCATGGGGAGCAGTACTTC. It codes for CASSGTTHGEQYF.